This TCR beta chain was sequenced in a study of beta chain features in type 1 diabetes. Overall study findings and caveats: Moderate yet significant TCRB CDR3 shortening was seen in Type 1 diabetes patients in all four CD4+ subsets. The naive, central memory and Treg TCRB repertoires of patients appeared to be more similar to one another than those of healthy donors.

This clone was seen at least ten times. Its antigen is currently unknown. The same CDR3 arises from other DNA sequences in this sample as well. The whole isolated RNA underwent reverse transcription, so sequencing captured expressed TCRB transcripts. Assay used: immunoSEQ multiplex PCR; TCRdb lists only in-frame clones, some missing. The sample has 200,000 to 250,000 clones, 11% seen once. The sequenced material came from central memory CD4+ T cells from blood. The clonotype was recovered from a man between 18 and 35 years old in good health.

CDR3 sequence reads: CASEGTLAKNIQYF. CDR3 coding DNA: TGTGCCAGTGAGGGGACCTTAGCCAAAAACATTCAGTACTTC. V usage is TRBV19 and J usage is TRBJ2-4; the D gene could be TRBD1 or TRBD2 (5 bases each). The CDR3 consists of 14 residues. CDR1 and CDR2 (germline): LNHDA, SQIVND (reference sequence). The V end was cut by 8 bases, the J end by 0 bases, with 11 bases between.